This TCR beta chain originates from a study of blood T cell repertoires in COVID-19. This clone appeared once. Sequenced by immunoSEQ multiplex PCR; TCRdb stores in-frame clones only, minus some. The table includes over 300,000 clones, roughly nine tenths detected once. V lost 7 bases to trimming and J lost 2 bases; unmatched junction nucleotides: 10. Germline loops: CDR1 WNHNN, CDR2 SYGVQD (reference sequence). This CDR3 is 16 amino acids long. This clonotype was obtained from a middle-aged man with acute or convalescent COVID-19. The genes are TRBV10-1 and TRBJ2-2, with 7 bases matching TRBD2. Sequencing was done on a sample of peripheral blood. CDR3 coding DNA: TGCGCCAGCACCGATGAATTAGCGGGTAACACCGGGGAGCTGTTTTTT. It codes for CASTDELAGNTGELFF.